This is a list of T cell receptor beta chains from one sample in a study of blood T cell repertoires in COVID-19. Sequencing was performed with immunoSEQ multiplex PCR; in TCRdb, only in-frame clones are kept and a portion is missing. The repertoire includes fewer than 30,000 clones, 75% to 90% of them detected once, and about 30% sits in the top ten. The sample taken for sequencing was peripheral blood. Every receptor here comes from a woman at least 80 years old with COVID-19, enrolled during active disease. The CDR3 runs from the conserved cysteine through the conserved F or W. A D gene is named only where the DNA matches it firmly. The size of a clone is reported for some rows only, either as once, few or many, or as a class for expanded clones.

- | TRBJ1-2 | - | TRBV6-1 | TGTGCCAGCAGTGACGGGATGAATGAAGGCTACACCTTC | CASSDGMNEGYTF
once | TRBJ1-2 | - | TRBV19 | TGTGCCAGTACTGCTTTTGGGCTTAACTATGGCTACACCTTC | CASTAFGLNYGYTF
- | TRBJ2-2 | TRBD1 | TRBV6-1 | TGTGCCAGCAGTGAAAGACAGGGGTCCGGGGAGCTGTTTTTT | CASSERQGSGELFF
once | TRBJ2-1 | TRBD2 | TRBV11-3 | TGTGCCAGCAGCTTTGGACTAGCCAACAATGAGCAGTTCTTC | CASSFGLANNEQFF
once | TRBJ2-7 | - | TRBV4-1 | TGCGCCAGCAGCCTGGGGGGAGGCGAGCAGTACTTC | CASSLGGGEQYF
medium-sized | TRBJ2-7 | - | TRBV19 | TGTGCCAGTAGTAGATCTACCTCCTACGAGCAGTACTTC | CASSRSTSYEQYF
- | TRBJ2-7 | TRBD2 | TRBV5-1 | TGCGCCAGCAGCAGTAGCGGGGGGGCGTACGAGCAGTACTTC | CASSSSGGAYEQYF
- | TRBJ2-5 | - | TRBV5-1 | TGCGCCAGCAGCGAGACGGGGCGGGGGACCCAGTACTTC | CASSETGRGTQYF
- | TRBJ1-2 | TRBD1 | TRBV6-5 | TGTGCCAGCAGTTACTCCCGACAGGGTGGAGGCTACACCTTC | CASSYSRQGGGYTF
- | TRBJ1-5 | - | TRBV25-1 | TGTGCCAGCAGTGACTCGGGGAAAAGCAATCAGCCCCAGCATTTT | CASSDSGKSNQPQHF
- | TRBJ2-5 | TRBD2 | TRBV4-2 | TGTGCCAGCAGCCAAGACCAGCGGGGGGGCAGAGAGACCCAGTACTTC | CASSQDQRGGRETQYF
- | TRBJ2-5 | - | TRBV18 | TGTGCCAGCTCACCAATCTTTGACGGGATGGAGACCCAGTACTTC | CASSPIFDGMETQYF
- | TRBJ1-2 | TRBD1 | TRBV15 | TGTGCCACCAGCAGAGATTTATCGGGACAGGGCGTGGGTGGCTACACCTTC | CATSRDLSGQGVGGYTF
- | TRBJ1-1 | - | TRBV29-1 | TGCAGCGTCGGTCCAGGGGTGGGCACTGAAGCTTTCTTT | CSVGPGVGTEAFF
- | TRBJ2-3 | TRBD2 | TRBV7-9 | TGTGCCAGCAGCTTGGGACTAGCGATACTTCTAGATACGCAGTATTTT | CASSLGLAILLDTQYF
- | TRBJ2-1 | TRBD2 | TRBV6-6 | TGTGCCAGCAGTTACGATGCGGGGGGGATCAATGAGCAGTTCTTC | CASSYDAGGINEQFF
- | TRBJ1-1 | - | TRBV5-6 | TGTGCCAGCAGCTCGTACACTGAAGCTTTCTTT | CASSSYTEAFF
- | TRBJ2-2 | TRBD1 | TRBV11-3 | TGTGCCAGCAGCTTAGGGACAGGGGGTTACACCGGGGAGCTGTTTTTT | CASSLGTGGYTGELFF
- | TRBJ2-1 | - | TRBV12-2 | TGTGCAAGTCGCTTACCTAACCGCCGATCCTACAATGAGCAGTTCTTC | CASRLPNRRSYNEQFF
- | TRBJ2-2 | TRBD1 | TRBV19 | TGTGCCAGTAGGTTGTCGGGACAGGGACAAACCGGGGAGCTGTTTTTT | CASRLSGQGQTGELFF
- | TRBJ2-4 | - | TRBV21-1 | TGTGCCAGCAGCAAACTGGGTCCGAAGGGGTTAGCCAAAAACATTCAGTACTTC | CASSKLGPKGLAKNIQYF
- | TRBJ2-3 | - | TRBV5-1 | TGCGCCAGCAGCTTTCCTGCGGGGGCTAGCACAGATACGCAGTATTTT | CASSFPAGASTDTQYF
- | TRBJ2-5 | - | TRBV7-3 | TGTGCCAGCAGCCCCGAATGGGCTTTCTATCAAGAGACCCAGTACTTC | CASSPEWAFYQETQYF
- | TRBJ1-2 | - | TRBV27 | TGTGCCAGCAGTTTATATTCCGGGGGGAATGGCTACACCTTC | CASSLYSGGNGYTF
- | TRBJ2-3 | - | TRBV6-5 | TGTGCCAGTTATCTCGGGGATACGCAGTATTTT | CASYLGDTQYF
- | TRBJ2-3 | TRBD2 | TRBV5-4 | TGTGCCAGCAGCTCTCGGACTAGCGGGGGCGCAGATACGCAGTATTTT | CASSSRTSGGADTQYF
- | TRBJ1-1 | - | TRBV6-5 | TGTGCCAGCAGTTATATGTCTGAAGCTTTCTTT | CASSYMSEAFF
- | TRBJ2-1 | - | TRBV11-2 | TGTGCCAGCGGAAGGAGGTTGAGGGACTCCTACAATGAGCAGTTCTTC | CASGRRLRDSYNEQFF
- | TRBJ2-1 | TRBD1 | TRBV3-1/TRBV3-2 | TGTGCCAGCAGCCAGACCAGGGGGTTGGGTGAGCAGTTCTTC | CASSQTRGLGEQFF
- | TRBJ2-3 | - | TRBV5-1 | TGCGCCAGCAGCGTCGGACAGAGCACAGATACGCAGTATTTT | CASSVGQSTDTQYF
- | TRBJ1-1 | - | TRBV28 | TGTGCCACCGTTGAGGCACCAATCAACACTGAAGCTTTCTTT | CATVEAPINTEAFF
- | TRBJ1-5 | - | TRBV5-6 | TGTGCCAGCAGCTTGAATGGGTTAGCTCAGCCCCAGCATTTT | CASSLNGLAQPQHF
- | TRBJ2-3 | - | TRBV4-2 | TGTGCCAGCAGCCAAGATCCGGGGGGCCATACAGATACGCAGTATTTT | CASSQDPGGHTDTQYF
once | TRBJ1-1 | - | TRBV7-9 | TGTGCCAGCACACTTGGCGGGCTAACTGAAGCTTTCTTT | CASTLGGLTEAFF
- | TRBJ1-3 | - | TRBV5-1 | TGCGCCAGCAGCTTGGAGGGGACTGGAAACACCATATATTTT | CASSLEGTGNTIYF
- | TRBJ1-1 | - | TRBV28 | - | CASTAALNTEAFF
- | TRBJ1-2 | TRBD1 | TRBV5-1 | TGCGCCAGCAGCTACGGACAGGACTATGGCTACACCTTC | CASSYGQDYGYTF
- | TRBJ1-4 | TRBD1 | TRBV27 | TGTGCCAGCAGTCCGCGGACAGGGGTTGGTGAAAAACTGTTTTTT | CASSPRTGVGEKLFF
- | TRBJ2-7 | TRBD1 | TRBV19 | TGTGCCAGTTCTTCCGGGACAGGGGCTTCCTACGAGCAGTACTTC | CASSSGTGASYEQYF
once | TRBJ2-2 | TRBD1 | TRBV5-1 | TGCGCCAGCAGCGAAGGGACAGGGGGAAACACCGGGGAGCTGTTTTTT | CASSEGTGGNTGELFF
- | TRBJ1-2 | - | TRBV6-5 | TGTGCCAGCAGAAACGAGGGCGGGGGAGCTAGCTACACCTTC | CASRNEGGGASYTF
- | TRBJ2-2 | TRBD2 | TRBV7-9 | TGTGCCAGCAGCTTGCGACTAGCGGGGGGGCTCCGATCCGGGGAGCTGTTTTTT | CASSLRLAGGLRSGELFF
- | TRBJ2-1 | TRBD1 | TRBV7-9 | TGTGCCAGCAGCTTAGGGGACAGGTTGAATGAGCAGTTCTTC | CASSLGDRLNEQFF
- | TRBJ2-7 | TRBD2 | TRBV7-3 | TGTGCCAGCAGCCCGGGGGGGGATCGAAACGAGCAGTACTTC | CASSPGGDRNEQYF
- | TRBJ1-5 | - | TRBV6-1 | TGTGCCAGCAGTGAAGCGGGCGGGGGGGGGCAGCCCCAGCATTTT | CASSEAGGGGQPQHF
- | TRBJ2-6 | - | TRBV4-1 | TGCGCCAGCAGCCCCCCCCAGGCCAACGTCCTGACTTTC | CASSPPQANVLTF
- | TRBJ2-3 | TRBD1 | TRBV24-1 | TGTGCCACCAGTGATTCAAAGGGGGCCTTGGATACGCAGTATTTT | CATSDSKGALDTQYF
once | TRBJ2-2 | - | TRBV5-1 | TGCGCCAGCAGCATAGTCAGGACTACGAACACCGGGGAGCTGTTTTTT | CASSIVRTTNTGELFF
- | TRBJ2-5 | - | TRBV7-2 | TGTGCCAGCAGCTTGTCAGGAGGGGAGACCCAGTACTTC | CASSLSGGETQYF
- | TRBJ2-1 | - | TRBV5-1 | TGCGCCAGCAGCCGTTTGGACAGTGGACCGCATGAGCAGTTCTTC | CASSRLDSGPHEQFF
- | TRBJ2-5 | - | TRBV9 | TGTGCCAGCAGCGTAGGTTTCTTACAAGAGACCCAGTACTTC | CASSVGFLQETQYF
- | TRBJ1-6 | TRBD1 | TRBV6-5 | TGTGCCAGCAGGGAGACAGGGGGCAGGACACCCCTCCACTTT | CASRETGGRTPLHF
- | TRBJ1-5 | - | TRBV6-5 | TGTGCCAGCAGTCTTGACAGTAATCAGCCCCAGCATTTT | CASSLDSNQPQHF
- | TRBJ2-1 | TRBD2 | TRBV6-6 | TGTGCCAGCAGTGCCCTGGGCGGGGGGCAGTTCTTC | CASSALGGGQFF
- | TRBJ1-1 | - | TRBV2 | TGTGCCAGCAGTGAAGATGATACAAGGGGGAACACTGAAGCTTTCTTT | CASSEDDTRGNTEAFF
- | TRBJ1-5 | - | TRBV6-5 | TGTGCCATCAAACAGGGAATCAATCAGCCCCAGCATTTT | CAIKQGINQPQHF
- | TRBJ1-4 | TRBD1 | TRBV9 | TGTGCCAGCAGCGGGACCGACAGGGGGCGCGAAAAACTGTTTTTT | CASSGTDRGREKLFF
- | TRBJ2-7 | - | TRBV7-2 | TGTGCCAGCAGCCTAGCTTGGGACTCAAGCTCCTACGAGCAGTACTTC | CASSLAWDSSSYEQYF
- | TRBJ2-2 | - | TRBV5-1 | TGCGCCAGCAGCTTGGAGGCGGGAAACACCGGGGAGCTGTTTTTT | CASSLEAGNTGELFF